The 12 T cell receptor beta chains presented below share a single source sample, sequenced in a study of graft-versus-host responses after intestinal transplantation. Clones were read by immunoSEQ multiplex PCR, and TCRdb kept only the in-frame ones, dropping some. The sample lists around 100,000 clones, roughly 90% seen once, with over 0.7% in the top ten. These receptors' antigens are unknown. The sequenced sample was unstimulated CD4+ T cells sorted from spleen or lymph node cells, obtained before intestinal transplant. The receptors derive from a human donor who received an intestinal transplant.

The V call is TRBV9, the J call TRBJ2-2; D is unclear. Trimming shortened V by 1 base and J by 4 bases, and 5 bases separated the two germline ends. The CDR3 contains 13 residues. CDR1 SGDLS and CDR2 YYNGEE come from the germline V gene. This CDR3 is CASSVLLTGELFF. In DNA, the CDR3 is TGTGCCAGCAGCGTACTCCTCACCGGGGAGCTGTTTTTT.

This clone was found once. Sequence at one end of the junction differs from germline and may be a read error. This sample includes further DNA sequences coding for the same CDR3. The J gene is TRBJ2-7, the V gene TRBV12-5, with no clear D. CDR1 LGHNT and CDR2 FRNRAP come from the germline V gene. This CDR3 comprises 11 residues. CDR3 protein: CASGPRDEQYF. Here the CDR3 DNA reads TGCGCTAGTGGCCCGAGAGACGAGCAGTACTTC.

The chain joins TRBV11-2 to TRBJ2-2; the D is unclear. CDR1 and CDR2 (germline): SGHAT, FQNNGV. This CDR3 has 11 residues. V lost 8 bases and J 7 bases, leaving 8 bases between the germline ends. CDR3 bases: TGTGCCAGCGAAGGATTCGGGGAGCTGTTTTTT. This gives the protein CASEGFGELFF.

The chain recombines TRBV7-3 with TRBJ2-2; D not resolved. Germline V gene data show CDR1 as SGHTA and CDR2 as FQGTGA. V gave up 5 bases and J gave up 1 base, with 11 bases separating them. CDR3 length: 15 residues. The DNA for the CDR3 is TGTGCCAGCAGCCCCCACGGGCAGAACACCGGGGAGCTGTTTTTT. This translates into CASSPHGQNTGELFF.

This chain links TRBV18 with TRBJ1-2; the match to TRBD1 covers 12 bases. CDR3 length: 17 amino acids. The germline V gene encodes CDR1 KGHSH and CDR2 LQKENI. CDR3 in amino acids: CAVQRDRGRGIGNGYTF. The CDR3 DNA reads TGTGCTGTACAACGGGACAGGGGGCGCGGAATCGGCAATGGCTACACCTTC.

The chain links TRBV7-6 to TRBJ2-6; D is uncertain. V was clipped by 5 bases and J by 0 bases, with 5 bases between them. This CDR3 spans 14 amino acids. Germline-derived CDR1 and CDR2 are SGHVS and FNYEAQ. CDR3 in DNA: TGTGCCAGCAGCGGGGACTCTGGGGCCAACGTCCTGACTTTC. Translating gives CASSGDSGANVLTF.

The chain combines TRBV10-3 with TRBJ1-3; no clear D gene. V gave up 1 base and J gave up 0 bases, with 7 bases separating them. The length of the CDR3 is 15 residues. From germline, CDR1 is ENHRY and CDR2 SYGVKD. CDR3 DNA: TGTGCCATCAGTGAGTTACGGTTCTCTGGAAACACCATATATTTT. Its translation: CAISELRFSGNTIYF.

V and J are TRBV6-1 and TRBJ1-1; possible D gene TRBD1, 5 bases. The CDR3 consists of 13 residues. CDR1 is MNHNS, CDR2 SASEGT, per germline. V dropped 4 bases and J dropped 2 bases, with 8 bases sitting between them. Here the CDR3 DNA reads TGTGCCAGCAGTGGACAGCCTAACACTGAAGCTTTCTTT. Amino acid sequence: CASSGQPNTEAFF.

The gene calls are TRBV7-6 and TRBJ2-5, with unresolved D. Germline V CDR1 and CDR2: SGHVS, FNYEAQ. V lost 2 bases and J lost 1, with 14 bases in between. The CDR3 covers 16 residues. DNA for the CDR3: TGTGCCAGCAGCTTATCCCCTCTCGGGTCCCAAGAGACCCAGTACTTC. It encodes CASSLSPLGSQETQYF. Drawing the rest from reference TRBV7-6 and TRBJ2-5, the complete variable domain is GAGVSQSPRYKVTKRGQDVALRCDPISGHVSLYWYRQALGQGPEFLTYFNYEAQQDKSGLPNDRFSAERPEGSISTLTIQRTEQRDSAMYRCASSLSPLGSQETQYFGPGTRLLVL.

The genes are TRBV5-1 and TRBJ2-3; D ambiguous. V lost 2 bases, J lost 2 bases, and 9 bases lay in between. The CDR3 totals 14 residues. Looked up from germline, CDR1 is SGHRS and CDR2 is YFSETQ. The CDR3 sequence: CASSFRPITDTQYF. The DNA for the CDR3 is TGCGCCAGCAGCTTCAGACCGATCACAGATACGCAGTATTTT. The complete variable domain, with remaining parts taken from reference TRBV5-1 and TRBJ2-3, reads KAGVTQTPRYLIKTRGQQVTLSCSPISGHRSVSWYQQTPGQGLQFLFEYFSETQRNKGNFPGRFSGRQFSNSRSEMNVSTLELGDSALYLCASSFRPITDTQYFGPGTRLTVL.

This chain connects TRBV5-1 to TRBJ2-3; the match to TRBD1 covers 8 bases. Trimming removed 4 bases from V and 6 bases from J; junction bases left unmatched: 4. Germline CDR1 reads SGHRS; CDR2 reads YFSETQ. The CDR3 runs 13 residues. DNA of the CDR3: TGCGCCAGCAGCGCGACAGGGGAGGATACGCAGTATTTT. It codes for CASSATGEDTQYF.

The chain is built from TRBV6-1 and TRBJ2-7; TRBD1 agrees at 7 bases. Germline V gene sequence: CDR1 MNHNS, CDR2 SASEGT. The CDR3 loop spans 16 amino acids. With 2 bases clipped from V and 0 bases from J, the junction kept 7 bases outside the gene matches. CDR3 sequence: CASSEMSDRPSYEQYF. The CDR3 coding sequence is TGTGCCAGCAGTGAAATGTCGGACAGGCCCTCCTACGAGCAGTACTTC.